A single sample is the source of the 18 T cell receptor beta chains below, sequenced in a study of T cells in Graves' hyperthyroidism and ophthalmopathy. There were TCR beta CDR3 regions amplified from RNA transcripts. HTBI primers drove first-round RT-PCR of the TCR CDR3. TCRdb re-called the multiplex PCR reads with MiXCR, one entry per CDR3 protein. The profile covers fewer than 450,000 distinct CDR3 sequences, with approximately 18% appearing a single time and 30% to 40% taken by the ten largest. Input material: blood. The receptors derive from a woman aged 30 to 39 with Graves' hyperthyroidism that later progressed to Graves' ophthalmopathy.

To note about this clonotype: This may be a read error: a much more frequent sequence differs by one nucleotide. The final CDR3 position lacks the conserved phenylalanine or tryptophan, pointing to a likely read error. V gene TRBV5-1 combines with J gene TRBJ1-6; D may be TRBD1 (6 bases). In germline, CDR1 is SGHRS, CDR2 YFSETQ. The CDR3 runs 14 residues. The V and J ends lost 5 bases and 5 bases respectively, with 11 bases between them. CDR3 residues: CASRGGAHNSPLHV. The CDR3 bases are TGCGCCAGCAGAGGGGGGGCTCATAATTCACCCCTCCACGTT.

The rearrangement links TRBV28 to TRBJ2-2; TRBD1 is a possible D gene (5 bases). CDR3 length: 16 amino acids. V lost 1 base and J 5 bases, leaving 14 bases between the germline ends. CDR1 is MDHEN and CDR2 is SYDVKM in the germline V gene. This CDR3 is CASSLFAGARTGELFF. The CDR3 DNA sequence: TGTGCCAGCAGTTTATTCGCTGGGGCGAGGACCGGGGAGCTGTTTTTT.

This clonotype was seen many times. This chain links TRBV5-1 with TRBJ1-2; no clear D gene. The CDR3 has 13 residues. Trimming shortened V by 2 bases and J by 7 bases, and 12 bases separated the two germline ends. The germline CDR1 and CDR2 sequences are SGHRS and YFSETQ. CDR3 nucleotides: TGCGCCAGCAGCTTTGATACACACGGTGGCTACACCTTC. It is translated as CASSFDTHGGYTF.

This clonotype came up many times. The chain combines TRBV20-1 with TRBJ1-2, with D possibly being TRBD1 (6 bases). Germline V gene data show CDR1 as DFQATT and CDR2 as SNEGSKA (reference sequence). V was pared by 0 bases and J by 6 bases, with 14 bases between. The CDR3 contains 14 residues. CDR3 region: CSARDIQGRDGYTF. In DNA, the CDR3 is TGCAGTGCTAGAGATATACAGGGCAGGGATGGCTACACCTTC.

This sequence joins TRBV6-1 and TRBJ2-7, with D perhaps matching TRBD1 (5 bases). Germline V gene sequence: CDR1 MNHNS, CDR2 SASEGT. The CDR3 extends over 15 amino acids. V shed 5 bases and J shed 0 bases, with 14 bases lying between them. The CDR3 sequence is CASSPGHHSSYEQYF. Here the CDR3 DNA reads TGTGCCAGCAGTCCCGGACACCATAGCTCCTACGAGCAGTACTTC.

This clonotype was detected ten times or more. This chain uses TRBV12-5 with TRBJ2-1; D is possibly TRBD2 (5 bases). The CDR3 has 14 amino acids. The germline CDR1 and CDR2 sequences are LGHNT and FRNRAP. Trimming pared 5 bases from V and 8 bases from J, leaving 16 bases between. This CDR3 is CASGIGIGWDEQFF. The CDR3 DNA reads TGTGCTAGTGGTATCGGGATCGGGTGGGATGAGCAGTTCTTC.

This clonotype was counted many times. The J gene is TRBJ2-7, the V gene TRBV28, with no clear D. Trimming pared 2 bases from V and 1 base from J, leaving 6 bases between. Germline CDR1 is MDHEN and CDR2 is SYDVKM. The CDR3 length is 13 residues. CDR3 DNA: TGTGCCAGCAGTTTAGGCAGATCCTACGAGCAGTACTTC. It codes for CASSLGRSYEQYF.

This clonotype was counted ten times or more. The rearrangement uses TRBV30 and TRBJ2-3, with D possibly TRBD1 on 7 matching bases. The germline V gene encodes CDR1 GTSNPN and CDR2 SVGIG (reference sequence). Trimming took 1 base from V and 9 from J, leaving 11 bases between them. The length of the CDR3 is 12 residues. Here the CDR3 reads CAWSAGGYTQYF. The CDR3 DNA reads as TGTGCCTGGAGTGCAGGGGGGTACACGCAGTATTTT.

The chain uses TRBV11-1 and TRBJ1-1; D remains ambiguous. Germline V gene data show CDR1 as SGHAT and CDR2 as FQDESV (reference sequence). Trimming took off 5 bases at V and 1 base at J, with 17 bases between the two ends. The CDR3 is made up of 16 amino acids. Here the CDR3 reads CASSRQEGRRNTEAFF. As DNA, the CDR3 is TGTGCCAGCAGCCGTCAGGAAGGACGGAGGAACACTGAAGCTTTCTTT.

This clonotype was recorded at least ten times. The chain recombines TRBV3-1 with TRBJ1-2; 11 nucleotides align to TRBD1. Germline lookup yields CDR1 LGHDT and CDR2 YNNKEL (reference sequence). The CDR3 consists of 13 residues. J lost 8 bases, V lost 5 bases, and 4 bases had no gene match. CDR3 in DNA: TGTGCCAGCAGCGGACAGGGGGCGCGGGGCTACACCTTC. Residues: CASSGQGARGYTF.

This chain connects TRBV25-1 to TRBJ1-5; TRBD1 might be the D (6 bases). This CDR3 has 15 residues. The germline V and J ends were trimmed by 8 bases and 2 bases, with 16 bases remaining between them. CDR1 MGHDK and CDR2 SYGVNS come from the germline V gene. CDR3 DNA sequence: TGTGCCAGCGTTCAGGGGAGGCTGGGCAATCAGCCCCAGCATTTT. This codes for CASVQGRLGNQPQHF.

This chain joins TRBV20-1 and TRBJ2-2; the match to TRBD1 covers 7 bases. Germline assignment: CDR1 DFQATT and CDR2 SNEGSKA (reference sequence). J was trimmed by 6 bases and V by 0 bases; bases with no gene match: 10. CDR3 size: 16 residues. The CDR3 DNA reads TGCAGTGCTAGAGACGGTCGGCAGGGGGTTGCCGGGGAGCTGTTTTTT. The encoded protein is CSARDGRQGVAGELFF.

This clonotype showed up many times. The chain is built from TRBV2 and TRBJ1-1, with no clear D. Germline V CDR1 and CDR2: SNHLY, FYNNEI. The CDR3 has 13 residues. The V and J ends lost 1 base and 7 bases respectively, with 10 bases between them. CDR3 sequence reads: CASSEGGLLEAFF. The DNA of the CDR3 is TGTGCCAGCAGTGAAGGAGGGCTACTTGAAGCTTTCTTT.

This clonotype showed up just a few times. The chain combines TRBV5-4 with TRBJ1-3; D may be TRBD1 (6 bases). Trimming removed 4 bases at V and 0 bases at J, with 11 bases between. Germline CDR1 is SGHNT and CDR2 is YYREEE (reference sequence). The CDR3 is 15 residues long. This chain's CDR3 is CASSQGQSSGNTIYF. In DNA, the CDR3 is TGTGCCAGCAGCCAGGGACAAAGCTCTGGAAACACCATATATTTT.

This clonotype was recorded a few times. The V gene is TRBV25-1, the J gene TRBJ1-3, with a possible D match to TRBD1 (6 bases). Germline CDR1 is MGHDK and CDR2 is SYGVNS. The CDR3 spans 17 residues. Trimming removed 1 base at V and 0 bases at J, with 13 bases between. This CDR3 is CASSEWDTTSSGNTIYF. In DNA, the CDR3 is TGTGCCAGCAGTGAATGGGACACCACGAGCTCTGGAAACACCATATATTTT.

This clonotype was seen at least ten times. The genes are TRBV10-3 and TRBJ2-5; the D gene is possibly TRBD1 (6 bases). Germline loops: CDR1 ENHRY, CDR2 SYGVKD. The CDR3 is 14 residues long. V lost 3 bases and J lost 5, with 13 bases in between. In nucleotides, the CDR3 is TGTGCCATCAGTGATAGCCAGGGGCGGGAGACCCAGTACTTC. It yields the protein CAISDSQGRETQYF.

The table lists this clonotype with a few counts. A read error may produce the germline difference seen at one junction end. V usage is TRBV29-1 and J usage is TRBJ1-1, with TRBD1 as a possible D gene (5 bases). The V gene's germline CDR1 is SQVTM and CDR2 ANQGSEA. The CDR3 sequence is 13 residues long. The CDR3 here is CSANHQGRTEALF. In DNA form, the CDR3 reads TGCAGCGCCAACCACCAGGGACGAACTGAAGCTCTCTTT.

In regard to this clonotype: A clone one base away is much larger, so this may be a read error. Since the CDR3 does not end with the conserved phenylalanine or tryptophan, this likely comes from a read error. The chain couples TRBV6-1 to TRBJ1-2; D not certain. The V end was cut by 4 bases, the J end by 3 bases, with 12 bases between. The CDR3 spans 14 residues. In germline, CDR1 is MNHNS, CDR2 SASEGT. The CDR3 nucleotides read TGTGCCAGCAGTGCGACGTACCCGGACTATGGCTACACCCTC. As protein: CASSATYPDYGYTL.